Detailed here is one TCR beta chain. Original handling: Amplifying reference gene primers gave estimates of nucleated cell counts. Data came from immunoSEQ multiplex PCR; TCRdb stores just in-frame clones and leaves some out. V and J calls and clone size are as listed in that table; D and trimming were resolved from the DNA. This sample yields roughly 150,000 clones, of which approximately 86% are seen a single time; under 7% belongs to the top ten. This record comes from a study of blood T cell repertoires in COVID-19. Background on the study: T cells, B-cell-depleted T cells, or PBMCs supplied cDNA or gDNA.

The CDR3 length is 15 residues. Looked up from germline, CDR1 is SGHAT and CDR2 is FQNNGV. V lost 3 bases, J lost 5 bases, and 6 bases stayed unmatched. This TCR was sampled from a human donor in a cohort sampled during active COVID-19. The rearrangement uses TRBV11-2 and TRBJ2-2; 7 bases align to TRBD2. The sequencing input was peripheral blood. The CDR3 sequence is CASSFRTRRTGELFF. CDR3 nucleotide sequence: TGTGCCAGCAGCTTCAGGACTAGACGGACCGGGGAGCTGTTTTTT.